The 17 T cell receptor beta chains presented below share a single source sample, sequenced in a study of response to subunit inactivated influenza vaccine. A single record per CDR3 protein comes from TCRdb applying MiXCR to the RT-PCR reads. The data hold about 540,000 distinct CDR3 sequences, with around 13% observed a single time. The material was PBMCs from blood, obtained approximately 13 days after vaccination. Every receptor here comes from a man aged 50 to 59 who received an inactivated influenza vaccine.

This clonotype was observed a handful of times. The CDR3 loop is CSAQGPTASYEQYF. The CDR3 DNA is TGCAGTGCCCAAGGGCCAACCGCCTCCTACGAGCAGTACTTC. This chain connects TRBV20-1 to TRBJ2-7; D gene ambiguous. The CDR3 spans 14 residues. Germline V gene data show CDR1 as DFQATT and CDR2 as SNEGSKA (reference sequence). V was trimmed by 6 bases and J by 0 bases, leaving 15 bases between them.

This clonotype was seen a handful of times. This chain joins TRBV6-1 and TRBJ2-3; tentatively, D is TRBD1 (6 bases). This CDR3 is 19 amino acids long. The V and J ends lost 8 bases and 3 bases respectively, with 30 bases between them. The V gene's germline CDR1 is MNHNS and CDR2 SASEGT. The CDR3 here is CASGPTRPRTEDWTDTQYF. CDR3 DNA sequence: TGTGCCAGCGGTCCGACCAGACCCCGGACAGAGGATTGGACAGATACGCAGTATTTT.

There are a few counts of this clonotype. This chain joins TRBV10-3 and TRBJ2-7; D gene unclear. Germline values: CDR1 ENHRY, CDR2 SYGVKD. Between the trimmed V and J ends, which lost 0 bases and 3 bases, there was a span of 9 bases. The CDR3 spans 14 residues. CDR3 in DNA: TGTGCCATCAGTGAGTCGGGAATCCGCTACGAGCAGTACTTC. It specifies CAISESGIRYEQYF.

This clonotype turned up a few times. The DNA of the CDR3 is TGCGCCAGCAGCGGTCAGGGAGCCAACCAAGAGACCCAGTACTTC. Its protein is CASSGQGANQETQYF. The J gene is TRBJ2-5, the V gene TRBV5-1; D tentatively fits TRBD1 or TRBD2 (5 bases each). Germline assignment: CDR1 SGHRS and CDR2 YFSETQ. This CDR3 contains 15 residues. Trimming left V 4 bases short and J 0 bases short, with 13 bases between.

This clonotype came up a few times. The chain's CDR3 is CSVEDVYSGYTF. CDR3 sequence (DNA): TGCAGCGTTGAGGACGTATATAGTGGCTACACCTTC. The V call is TRBV29-1, the J call TRBJ1-2, with no clear D. Trimming stripped 3 bases from V and 7 bases from J, with 12 bases between. CDR3 length: 12 amino acids. CDR1 SQVTM and CDR2 ANQGSEA come from the germline V gene. The whole variable domain, remainder taken from reference TRBV29-1 and TRBJ1-2, is SAVISQKPSRDICQRGTSLTIQCQVDSQVTMMFWYRQQPGQSLTLIATANQGSEATYESGFVIDKFPISRPNLTFSTLTVSNMSPEDSSIYLCSVEDVYSGYTFGSGTRLTVV.

This clonotype has more than one count but fewer than ten. The chain carries TRBV21-1 and TRBJ2-5; TRBD1 is the table's D call and was not checked against the DNA. TRBV21-1 is tagged as a pseudogene. The CDR3 sequence is 13 residues long. The CDR3 reads CASTVTGGETQYF. The CDR3 region has the DNA TGTGCCAGCACCGTGACAGGGGGGGAGACCCAGTACTTC.

This clonotype was recorded many times. The chain uses TRBV29-1 and TRBJ2-3, with D possibly being TRBD1 or TRBD2 (5 bases each). V dropped 2 bases and J dropped 4 bases, with 7 bases sitting between them. The CDR3 is 12 amino acids. Germline V gene data show CDR1 as SQVTM and CDR2 as ANQGSEA. The CDR3 is CSVEQGADTQYF. CDR3 bases: TGCAGCGTTGAACAGGGAGCAGATACGCAGTATTTT.

The CDR3, as DNA: TGTGCCAGCAGTGACAGGGCAGAAGGATTCGAGCAGTACTTC. Translating gives CASSDRAEGFEQYF. The chain combines TRBV6-2 or TRBV6-3 with TRBJ2-7, with 7 bases lining up with TRBD1. CDR3 size: 14 residues. Losses at the gene ends were 5 bases for V and 6 bases for J; bases not matched to a gene: 10. CDR1 is MNHEY and CDR2 is SVGEGT in the germline V gene.

This clonotype was observed at least ten times. This rearrangement joins TRBV12-3 or TRBV12-4 to TRBJ1-1; D call uncertain. There are 12 residues in the CDR3. V lost 3 bases and J 7 bases, leaving 9 bases between the germline ends. The CDR3 region is CASSFRRVEAFF. In DNA form, the CDR3 reads TGTGCCAGCAGTTTCCGACGGGTTGAAGCTTTCTTT.

The chain couples TRBV29-1 to TRBJ2-3, with D maybe TRBD2 (6 bases). Per germline, CDR1 SQVTM and CDR2 ANQGSEA. The CDR3 has 16 residues. Trimming pared 7 bases from V and 1 base from J, leaving 21 bases between. The DNA for the CDR3 is TGCAGCGCGACCGGAGGGGTTTTGGGAGGCACAGATACGCAGTATTTT. Its protein is CSATGGVLGGTDTQYF.

This clonotype has a handful of counts. The chain is built from TRBV28 and TRBJ2-5; D is ambiguous. The V and J ends lost 2 bases and 1 base respectively, with 8 bases between them. The CDR3 length is 14 residues. The V gene's germline CDR1 is MDHEN and CDR2 SYDVKM. CDR3 loop: CASSLLSVQETQYF. The DNA for the CDR3 is TGTGCCAGCAGTTTACTGTCAGTCCAAGAGACCCAGTACTTC.

The chain couples TRBV5-1 to TRBJ1-1; tentatively, D is TRBD1 (5 bases). This CDR3 is 15 amino acids long. V lost 4 bases and J 1 base, leaving 14 bases between the germline ends. Germline V lookup: CDR1 SGHRS, CDR2 YFSETQ. The CDR3 region has the DNA TGCGCCAGCAGCCCAATGATGGACAAGAACACTGAAGCTTTCTTT. This encodes CASSPMMDKNTEAFF.

This clonotype has just a few counts. CDR3 bases: TGTGCCAGCAGCGCCAGTGACAGGGGCTACGAGCAGTACTTC. Translation: CASSASDRGYEQYF. This rearrangement joins TRBV7-9 to TRBJ2-7; 8 positions match TRBD1. The V gene end was trimmed by 5 bases and the J gene end by 3 bases; junction bases not matched to a gene: 6. The CDR3 is 14 amino acids. CDR1 SEHNR and CDR2 FQNEAQ come from the germline V gene (reference sequence).

The J gene is TRBJ1-1, the V gene TRBV2; 12 bases map to TRBD1. CDR3 length equals 15 residues. Unmatched junction bases numbered 8, after V lost 7 bases and J lost 5 bases. CDR1 and CDR2 (germline): SNHLY, FYNNEI. The CDR3 DNA reads as TGTGCCAGCACGGGACAGGGGGCGCCGGGAACTGAAGCTTTCTTT. Translating gives CASTGQGAPGTEAFF.

This clonotype was seen more than once but under ten times. V gene TRBV6-5 combines with J gene TRBJ1-4; TRBD1 matches 7 bases. The V gene end was trimmed by 4 bases and the J gene end by 9 bases; junction bases not matched to a gene: 11. This CDR3 has 15 amino acids. The germline V gene encodes CDR1 MNHEY and CDR2 SVGAGI. In DNA, the CDR3 is TGTGCCAGCAGTTCAGGACAGGCCGTAATGAAAAAACTGTTTTTT. It yields the protein CASSSGQAVMKKLFF.

This clonotype was found a few times. The junction departs from germline at one end; a sequencing error may be responsible. The J gene is TRBJ2-1, the V gene TRBV24-1; D is uncertain. CDR3 length equals 16 residues. CDR1 KGHDR and CDR2 SFDVKD come from the germline V gene. The CDR3 nucleotides read TGTGCCACCAGTGGTGTAAGTACCTCCTCCAACAATGAGCAGTTCTTC. Residues: CATSGVSTSSNNEQFF.

This clonotype was observed at least ten times. The chain joins TRBV5-5 to TRBJ1-4; 8 positions agree with TRBD1. Unmatched junction bases numbered 2, after V lost 2 bases and J lost 5 bases. This CDR3 is built from 14 residues. Germline V gene lookup returns CDR1 SGHKS and CDR2 YYEKEE (reference sequence). DNA of the CDR3: TGTGCCAGCAGCTTTACAGGGGGGAATGAAAAACTGTTTTTT. Protein product: CASSFTGGNEKLFF.